A selection of T cell receptor beta chains follows, all from one sample in a study of blood T cell repertoires in COVID-19. The repertoire was sequenced with immunoSEQ multiplex PCR; TCRdb's copy has only in-frame clones and lacks some. The sample gives about 270,000 clones, 81% of which show up once; around 3% is in the top ten. Sequenced: peripheral blood. The origin of the receptors is a woman aged 60-75 years with active or convalescent COVID-19. The CDR3 runs from the conserved cysteine through the conserved F or W. The D gene is left open where the match is weak. Clone size, where shown, is once, few, many, or a class for clones that have expanded.

d_gene: -; v_gene: TRBV7-9; abundance: -; j_gene: TRBJ2-5; CDR3nt: TGTGCCAGCAGCTTAGCCGCAGGAGAGACCCAGTACTTC; CDR3aa: CASSLAAGETQYF
d_gene: -; v_gene: TRBV5-6; abundance: -; j_gene: TRBJ2-7; CDR3nt: TGTGCCAGCAGCGTTGAACAGGCTTACTCCTACGAGCAGTACTTC; CDR3aa: CASSVEQAYSYEQYF
d_gene: -; v_gene: TRBV10-3; abundance: -; j_gene: TRBJ2-5; CDR3nt: TGTGCCATCAGTGTGGGCGTGGGGGCCGGAGAGACCCAGTACTTC; CDR3aa: CAISVGVGAGETQYF
d_gene: -; v_gene: TRBV9; abundance: -; j_gene: TRBJ1-1; CDR3nt: TGTGCCAGCAGCTCACCTTCCCCGGGGTTGAACACTGAAGCTTTCTTT; CDR3aa: CASSSPSPGLNTEAFF
d_gene: TRBD2; v_gene: TRBV19; abundance: once; j_gene: TRBJ2-1; CDR3nt: TGTGCCAGTATTGCGGGGGTTGAGCAGTTCTTC; CDR3aa: CASIAGVEQFF
d_gene: TRBD1; v_gene: TRBV18; abundance: -; j_gene: TRBJ2-7; CDR3nt: TGTGCCAGCTCACCGGGACAGGGTGGGGTCTACGAGCAGTACTTC; CDR3aa: CASSPGQGGVYEQYF
d_gene: -; v_gene: TRBV4-1; abundance: once; j_gene: TRBJ1-5; CDR3nt: TGCGCCAGCAGCTCCCGGGGCAATCAGCCCCAGCATTTT; CDR3aa: CASSSRGNQPQHF
d_gene: -; v_gene: TRBV30; abundance: -; j_gene: TRBJ1-2; CDR3nt: TGTGCCTGGACCCCCCGGGGGGGGCCCCACTATGGCTACACCTTC; CDR3aa: CAWTPRGGPHYGYTF
d_gene: TRBD1; v_gene: TRBV18; abundance: -; j_gene: TRBJ2-7; CDR3nt: TGTGCCAGCTCACCCCGTACAGGGGAGTACGAGCAGTACTTC; CDR3aa: CASSPRTGEYEQYF
d_gene: -; v_gene: TRBV7-3; abundance: -; j_gene: TRBJ1-3; CDR3nt: TGTGCCAGCAGCCTCCGGGGGGGTGAAGGAAACACCATATATTTT; CDR3aa: CASSLRGGEGNTIYF
d_gene: TRBD1; v_gene: TRBV14; abundance: few; j_gene: TRBJ1-2; CDR3nt: TGTGCCAGCAGCCAAGATCAAGTAGGGGGCCGGGTGCGAACCTTC; CDR3aa: CASSQDQVGGRVRTF
d_gene: -; v_gene: TRBV2; abundance: -; j_gene: TRBJ1-5; CDR3nt: TGTGCCAGCAGGCAGGCGAATCAGCCCCAGCATTTT; CDR3aa: CASRQANQPQHF
d_gene: -; v_gene: TRBV2; abundance: once; j_gene: TRBJ1-1; CDR3nt: TGTGCCAGCAGGGTGACAAAAACCGGGGACACTGAAGCTTTCTTT; CDR3aa: CASRVTKTGDTEAFF
d_gene: TRBD1; v_gene: TRBV7-8; abundance: -; j_gene: TRBJ2-5; CDR3nt: TGTGCCAGCAGCCGATGGGGACAGGGCGCAATTGAGACCCAGTACTTC; CDR3aa: CASSRWGQGAIETQYF
d_gene: -; v_gene: TRBV19; abundance: -; j_gene: TRBJ2-3; CDR3nt: TGTGCCAGTAGTAGGGGACAAAGGGATACGCAGTATTTT; CDR3aa: CASSRGQRDTQYF
d_gene: -; v_gene: TRBV10-3; abundance: -; j_gene: TRBJ2-1; CDR3nt: TGTGCCATCAGTGTTGCGGGGAGTGAGCAGTTCTTC; CDR3aa: CAISVAGSEQFF
d_gene: TRBD1; v_gene: TRBV4-2; abundance: -; j_gene: TRBJ1-1; CDR3nt: TGTGCCAGCAGCCATATTCAGGGGGGCACTGAAGCTTTCTTT; CDR3aa: CASSHIQGGTEAFF
d_gene: -; v_gene: TRBV2; abundance: -; j_gene: TRBJ1-1; CDR3nt: TGTGCCAGCACCCTCTCGAACATGAACACTGAAGCTTTCTTT; CDR3aa: CASTLSNMNTEAFF
d_gene: TRBD1; v_gene: TRBV5-6; abundance: -; j_gene: TRBJ1-1; CDR3nt: TGTGCCAGCAGCGGACCTGGGACAGTGAACACTGAAGCTTTCTTT; CDR3aa: CASSGPGTVNTEAFF
d_gene: -; v_gene: TRBV6-2/TRBV6-3; abundance: -; j_gene: TRBJ2-7; CDR3nt: TGTGCCAGCAGTTTGGCAGCGTTAGCCCCCTACGAGCAGTACTTC; CDR3aa: CASSLAALAPYEQYF
d_gene: TRBD1; v_gene: TRBV27; abundance: once; j_gene: TRBJ2-2; CDR3nt: TGTGCCAGCAGGCCTACAGGGGGCAACACCGGGGAGCTGTTTTTT; CDR3aa: CASRPTGGNTGELFF
d_gene: -; v_gene: TRBV6-2/TRBV6-3; abundance: -; j_gene: TRBJ2-5; CDR3nt: TGTGCCAGCAGTTACCACCGTAGTTCGCGAGAGACCCAGTACTTC; CDR3aa: CASSYHRSSRETQYF
d_gene: -; v_gene: TRBV4-3; abundance: few; j_gene: TRBJ1-3; CDR3nt: TGCGCCAGCAGCCGGGAAGGCGGGGGGTTCGGGCTCTTGGGCTCTGGAAACACCATATATTTT; CDR3aa: CASSREGGGFGLLGSGNTIYF
d_gene: TRBD1; v_gene: TRBV30; abundance: -; j_gene: TRBJ1-1; CDR3nt: TGTGCCTGGAGTGTCGCCGTGAGGGCAGGGGGGAACACTGAAGCTTTCTTT; CDR3aa: CAWSVAVRAGGNTEAFF
d_gene: TRBD1; v_gene: TRBV5-4; abundance: -; j_gene: TRBJ2-5; CDR3nt: TGTGCCAGCAGCTCCGGGACAGGGGTGCAAGGAAAAGAGACCCAGTACTTC; CDR3aa: CASSSGTGVQGKETQYF
d_gene: -; v_gene: TRBV6-2/TRBV6-3; abundance: once; j_gene: TRBJ2-7; CDR3nt: TGTGCCAGCAGTTACTCTAGGTTATCGGGTTTCTCCTACGAGCAGTACTTC; CDR3aa: CASSYSRLSGFSYEQYF
d_gene: -; v_gene: TRBV4-2; abundance: -; j_gene: TRBJ1-2; CDR3nt: TGTGCCAGCAGCCAGCCACAGGGATTTAACTATGGCTACACCTTC; CDR3aa: CASSQPQGFNYGYTF
d_gene: TRBD1; v_gene: TRBV30; abundance: -; j_gene: TRBJ2-3; CDR3nt: TGTGCCTGGATCCGAGGGACAGGGGCCACAGATACGCAGTATTTT; CDR3aa: CAWIRGTGATDTQYF
d_gene: -; v_gene: TRBV14; abundance: -; j_gene: TRBJ1-6; CDR3nt: TGTGCCAGCAGCCAAATGCTTCGGAGGAATTCACCCCTCCACTTT; CDR3aa: CASSQMLRRNSPLHF
d_gene: -; v_gene: TRBV11-1; abundance: -; j_gene: TRBJ1-3; CDR3nt: TGTGCCAGCAGCTTGGTGAGCTCTGGAAACACCATATATTTT; CDR3aa: CASSLVSSGNTIYF
d_gene: -; v_gene: TRBV19; abundance: -; j_gene: TRBJ2-2; CDR3nt: TGTGCCAGTAGTTTTAGCTACACCGGGGAGCTGTTTTTT; CDR3aa: CASSFSYTGELFF
d_gene: -; v_gene: TRBV9; abundance: -; j_gene: TRBJ2-6; CDR3nt: TGTGCCAGCAGCGCCCTACTCGCGGGGTCTGGGGCCAACGTCCTGACTTTC; CDR3aa: CASSALLAGSGANVLTF
d_gene: TRBD1; v_gene: TRBV5-4; abundance: -; j_gene: TRBJ2-2; CDR3nt: TGTGCCAGCGGCCGGGACAGGGGGATTGCCGGGGAGCTGTTTTTT; CDR3aa: CASGRDRGIAGELFF
d_gene: -; v_gene: TRBV7-3; abundance: few; j_gene: TRBJ2-5; CDR3nt: TGTGCCAGCAGCTTAAGCCCCCCCACTAGCACAGAGACCCAGTACTTC; CDR3aa: CASSLSPPTSTETQYF
d_gene: -; v_gene: TRBV11-2; abundance: -; j_gene: TRBJ1-2; CDR3nt: TGTGCCAGCAGCTCCCTTGGCTTGGACTATGGCTACACCTTC; CDR3aa: CASSSLGLDYGYTF
d_gene: -; v_gene: TRBV12-2; abundance: -; j_gene: TRBJ1-1; CDR3nt: TGTGCAAGTCGCTTAGCGGGACAGGTGACTTTGAACACTGAAGCTTTCTTT; CDR3aa: CASRLAGQVTLNTEAFF
d_gene: -; v_gene: TRBV30; abundance: -; j_gene: TRBJ1-5; CDR3nt: TGTGCCTGGAGTGTAGAAAGAACTAACAGGGCTGGTAGCAATCAGCCCCAGCATTTT; CDR3aa: CAWSVERTNRAGSNQPQHF
d_gene: -; v_gene: TRBV2; abundance: few; j_gene: TRBJ2-1; CDR3nt: TGTGCCAGCAGTGAGGTACAGGGATACAATGAGCAGTTCTTC; CDR3aa: CASSEVQGYNEQFF
d_gene: TRBD2; v_gene: TRBV3-1/TRBV3-2; abundance: -; j_gene: TRBJ2-3; CDR3nt: TGTGCCAGCAGCCAGTTTAGCGGGGGGGGCACAGATACGCAGTATTTT; CDR3aa: CASSQFSGGGTDTQYF
d_gene: TRBD2; v_gene: TRBV4-3; abundance: -; j_gene: TRBJ2-5; CDR3nt: TGCGCCAGCAGCCGTCTAGCGGGGGTGGAGACCCAGTACTTC; CDR3aa: CASSRLAGVETQYF
d_gene: TRBD1; v_gene: TRBV9; abundance: -; j_gene: TRBJ1-1; CDR3nt: TGTGCCAGCAGCCTCCGGGACAGGAACACTGAAGCTTTCTTT; CDR3aa: CASSLRDRNTEAFF
d_gene: TRBD2; v_gene: TRBV6-2/TRBV6-3; abundance: few; j_gene: TRBJ2-1; CDR3nt: TGTGCCAGCAGCCCATCCGGGACTAGCGGGGGGGCAGGCTACAATGAGCAGTTCTTC; CDR3aa: CASSPSGTSGGAGYNEQFF
d_gene: TRBD1; v_gene: TRBV10-3; abundance: -; j_gene: TRBJ2-5; CDR3nt: TGTGCCATCAGTGTAAGGGGGCCGGAGACCCAGTACTTC; CDR3aa: CAISVRGPETQYF